These 19 T cell receptor beta chains originate from one sample sequenced in a study of control samples from healthy donors and cancer patients. TCRdb's table, derived via immunoSEQ multiplex PCR, lists solely in-frame clones and lacks some. The table shows approximately 170,000 clones, with 90% to 95% occurring only once. Sequenced input: blood. The receptors were sampled from a man younger than 40 in good health.

The chain has TRBV18 and TRBJ1-2, with D maybe TRBD1 (5 bases). The CDR3 runs to 13 residues. V was shortened by 5 bases and J by 6 bases, with 13 bases between the two germline ends. Germline values: CDR1 KGHSH, CDR2 LQKENI. CDR3 nucleotides: TGTGCCAGCTCAGTCAGGGAACGGGATGGCTACACCTTC. Translation gives CASSVRERDGYTF.

This rearrangement joins TRBV9 to TRBJ1-2, with D perhaps matching TRBD1 (6 bases). Germline V gene lookup returns CDR1 SGDLS and CDR2 YYNGEE. V lost 0 bases and J 3 bases, leaving 15 bases between the germline ends. This CDR3 has 16 residues. CDR3 sequence: CASSVGPGVGDYGYTF. CDR3 DNA: TGTGCCAGCAGCGTAGGGCCAGGGGTAGGGGACTATGGCTACACCTTC.

V and J are TRBV6-2 or TRBV6-3 and TRBJ2-7, with no clear D. Germline CDR1 MNHEY, CDR2 SVGEGT. V dropped 2 bases and J dropped 3 bases, with 14 bases sitting between them. The CDR3 extends over 15 amino acids. The CDR3 spells CASSYDSSLLYEQYF. CDR3 sequence (DNA): TGTGCCAGCAGTTACGATTCTAGTCTTCTCTACGAGCAGTACTTC.

This chain joins TRBV10-3 and TRBJ2-2, with 10 nucleotides matching TRBD2. This CDR3 spans 17 amino acids. The junction had 5 bases not matched to a gene; V was cut back by 4 bases and J by 0 bases. Germline lookup yields CDR1 ENHRY and CDR2 SYGVKD. The chain's CDR3 is CAISGTSGAPNTGELFF. Written as DNA, the CDR3 is TGTGCCATCAGTGGAACTAGCGGGGCTCCGAACACCGGGGAGCTGTTTTTT.

The genes are TRBV5-1 and TRBJ1-1; D gene uncertain. Germline V lookup: CDR1 SGHRS, CDR2 YFSETQ. This CDR3 has 13 amino acids. V dropped 3 bases and J dropped 1 base, with 7 bases sitting between them. CDR3 loop: CASSSGRNTEAFF. The DNA for the CDR3 is TGCGCCAGCAGCTCTGGACGGAACACTGAAGCTTTCTTT.

The V call is TRBV5-1, the J call TRBJ2-3, with TRBD1 identical over 7 bases. The germline V gene encodes CDR1 SGHRS and CDR2 YFSETQ. The CDR3 extends over 15 amino acids. The V gene end was trimmed by 0 bases and the J gene end by 3 bases; junction bases not matched to a gene: 4. The CDR3: CASSLADRETDTQYF. DNA for the CDR3: TGCGCCAGCAGCTTGGCCGACAGGGAGACAGATACGCAGTATTTT.

This sequence joins TRBV5-1 and TRBJ1-1; TRBD1 matches 9 bases. CDR1 and CDR2 (germline): SGHRS, YFSETQ. The CDR3 sequence is 13 residues long. The junction had 0 bases not matched to a gene; V was cut back by 5 bases and J by 1 base. The CDR3 is CASRGQGNTEAFF. The DNA of the CDR3 is TGCGCCAGCAGGGGACAGGGGAACACTGAAGCTTTCTTT.

The genes are TRBV24-1 and TRBJ1-2; D not resolved. V shed 4 bases and J shed 4 bases, with 15 bases lying between them. Germline CDR1 KGHDR, CDR2 SFDVKD. This CDR3 has 15 residues. The CDR3: CATSDPLKARYGYTF. The CDR3 DNA is TGTGCCACCAGTGACCCGTTGAAAGCCCGCTATGGCTACACCTTC.

The V call is TRBV2, the J call TRBJ1-6; D gene ambiguous. CDR3 length equals 16 residues. V was shortened by 6 bases and J by 5 bases, with 17 bases between the two germline ends. CDR1 and CDR2 from the germline V gene are SNHLY and FYNNEI. In DNA, the CDR3 is TGTGCCAGCAGAAAAGATCAAGGTGCGGATAATTCACCCCTCCACTTT. It codes for CASRKDQGADNSPLHF.

The CDR3 protein is CTSSHHPGTTFSGELFF. The DNA for the CDR3 is TGCACCAGCAGCCACCACCCCGGGACCACATTCTCCGGGGAGCTGTTTTTT. V usage is TRBV1 and J usage is TRBJ2-2. TRBV1 constitutes a pseudogene. The length of the CDR3 is 17 residues.

The J gene is TRBJ1-1, the V gene TRBV19, with D hard to call. The V end was cut by 3 bases, the J end by 5 bases, with 7 bases between. Germline CDR1 LNHDA, CDR2 SQIVND (reference sequence). This CDR3 has 12 amino acids. CDR3 protein: CASSMWATEAFF. In DNA, the CDR3 is TGTGCCAGTAGTATGTGGGCTACTGAAGCTTTCTTT. Complete variable domain (other parts from reference TRBV19 and TRBJ1-1): DGGITQSPKYLFRKEGQNVTLSCEQNLNHDAMYWYRQDPGQGLRLIYYSQIVNDFQKGDIAEGYSVSREKKESFPLTVTSAQKNPTAFYLCASSMWATEAFFGQGTRLTVV.

This chain joins TRBV5-4 and TRBJ2-7; 15 bases map to TRBD2. This CDR3 has 16 amino acids. Germline CDR1 SGHNT, CDR2 YYREEE (reference sequence). J lost 4 bases, V lost 3 bases, and 5 bases had no gene match. CDR3 loop: CASSSPGTSGRYEQYF. The CDR3 DNA follows: TGTGCCAGCAGCTCTCCTGGGACTAGCGGGAGGTACGAGCAGTACTTC.

This chain joins TRBV9 and TRBJ1-2, with TRBD1 matching 12 bases. The CDR3 runs to 14 residues. The trim removed 4 bases at V and 6 bases at J, leaving 4 bases unmatched. CDR1 is SGDLS, CDR2 YYNGEE, per germline. CDR3 protein: CASSPGQGAHGYTF. The CDR3 DNA is TGTGCCAGCAGCCCGGGACAGGGGGCGCATGGCTACACCTTC.

The chain employs TRBV19 and TRBJ2-7; D may match TRBD1 or TRBD2 (5 bases each). Deletions cut 4 bases from V and 4 bases from J, with 11 bases between. The length of the CDR3 is 13 residues. In germline, CDR1 is LNHDA, CDR2 SQIVND (reference sequence). The CDR3, as DNA: TGTGCCAGTAGTAATAGGGGAGCGTACGAGCAGTACTTC. Its translation is CASSNRGAYEQYF.

This clone was seen once. V usage is TRBV19 and J usage is TRBJ2-4, with 7 nucleotides matching TRBD1. The J segment lost 6 bases and the V segment lost 8 bases, leaving 10 bases of the junction unmatched. Germline CDR1 LNHDA, CDR2 SQIVND (reference sequence). The CDR3 runs to 14 residues. The CDR3 DNA sequence: TGTGCCAGTCGGGACAGACTTAGGGGAAACATTCAGTACTTC. Translating gives CASRDRLRGNIQYF.

J is TRBJ2-5 and V is TRBV5-6; 8 positions match TRBD2. CDR1 is SGHDT and CDR2 is YYEEEE in the germline V gene. J lost 5 bases, V lost 4 bases, and 10 bases had no gene match. This CDR3 contains 15 residues. CDR3 residues: CASSKRERSGETQYF. In nucleotides, the CDR3 is TGTGCCAGCAGCAAGCGGGAGAGGAGTGGGGAGACCCAGTACTTC. Full variable domain (outside the CDR3, taken from reference TRBV5-6 and TRBJ2-5): DAGVTQSPTHLIKTRGQQVTLRCSPKSGHDTVSWYQQALGQGPQFIFQYYEEEERQRGNFPDRFSGHQFPNYSSELNVNALLLGDSALYLCASSKRERSGETQYFGPGTRLLVL.

This clone was observed once. The V call is TRBV4-2, the J call TRBJ2-5, with TRBD2 matching 12 bases. V lost 1 base, J lost 5 bases, and 5 bases stayed unmatched. CDR3 length: 16 residues. Germline V gene sequence: CDR1 LGHNA, CDR2 YNFKEQ. CDR3 DNA: TGTGCCAGCAGCCAAGCCTCTAGCGGGGGGGATGAGACCCAGTACTTC. Its translation: CASSQASSGGDETQYF.

This clone has just one count. The chain joins TRBV6-5 to TRBJ1-1; D is uncertain. Trimming removed 0 bases from V and 6 bases from J, with 17 bases in between. CDR1 and CDR2 from the germline V gene are MNHEY and SVGAGI. The CDR3 covers 16 residues. For the CDR3, the DNA is TGTGCCAGCAGTTACTCTGGCACCCTAATGGTGGCTGAAGCTTTCTTT. Translating gives CASSYSGTLMVAEAFF.

This chain connects TRBV18 to TRBJ1-4; D is undetermined. CDR1 and CDR2 (germline): KGHSH, LQKENI. Trimming took 0 bases from V and 7 from J, leaving 12 bases between them. The CDR3 length is 15 residues. The DNA of the CDR3 is TGTGCCAGCTCACCACCACAGCCTGGGGTTGAAAAACTGTTTTTT. This sequence encodes CASSPPQPGVEKLFF.